This TCR beta chain was retrieved from a study of blood T cell repertoires in COVID-19. Study-wide background: Italy, Spain and the United States were the sources of the convalescent and acute COVID-19 samples. PBMCs, B-cell-depleted T cells, or T cells provided the cDNA or gDNA that made up the material.

The V and J ends lost 5 bases and 4 bases respectively, with 12 bases between them. Germline V lookup: CDR1 SNHLY, CDR2 FYNNEI. This CDR3 spans 14 amino acids. Per the original data handling: Quantification of nucleated cells was approximated via reference gene primer amplification. Sequencing was performed with immunoSEQ multiplex PCR; in TCRdb, only in-frame clones are kept and a portion is missing. V and J calls and clone size are those listed in that table; D and trimming were worked out from the DNA. Of fewer than 350,000 clones in the sample, roughly 90% were seen once. Sample: peripheral blood. This receptor was taken from a middle-aged man with acute or convalescent COVID-19. V is TRBV2 and J is TRBJ2-1, with D hard to call. For the CDR3, the DNA is TGTGCCAGCAGTCCGCCCCCACAGTACAATGAGCAGTTCTTC. It translates to CASSPPPQYNEQFF.